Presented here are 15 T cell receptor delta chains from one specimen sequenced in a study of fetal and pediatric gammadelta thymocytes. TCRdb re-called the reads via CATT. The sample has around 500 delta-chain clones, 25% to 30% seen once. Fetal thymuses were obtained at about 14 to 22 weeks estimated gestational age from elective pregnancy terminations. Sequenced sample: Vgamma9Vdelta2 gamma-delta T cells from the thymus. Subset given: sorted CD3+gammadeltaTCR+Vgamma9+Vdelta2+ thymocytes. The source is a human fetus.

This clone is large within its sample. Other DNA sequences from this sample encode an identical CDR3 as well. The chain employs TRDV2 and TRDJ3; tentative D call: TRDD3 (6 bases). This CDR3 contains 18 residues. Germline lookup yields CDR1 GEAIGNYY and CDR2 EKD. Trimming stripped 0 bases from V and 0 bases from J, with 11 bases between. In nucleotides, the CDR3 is TGTGCCTGTGACACCTGGGGGCCTTCCTCCTGGGACACCCGACAGATGTTTTTC. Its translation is CACDTWGPSSWDTRQMFF.

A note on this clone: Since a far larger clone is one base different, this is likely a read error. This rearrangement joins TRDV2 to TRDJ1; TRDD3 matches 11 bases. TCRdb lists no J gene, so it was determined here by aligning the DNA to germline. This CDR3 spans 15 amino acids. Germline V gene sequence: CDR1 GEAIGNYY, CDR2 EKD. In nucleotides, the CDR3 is TGTGCCTGTGACACCTCTGGGGGATACACCGGTAAACTCATCTTT. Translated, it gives CACDTSGGYTGKLIF.

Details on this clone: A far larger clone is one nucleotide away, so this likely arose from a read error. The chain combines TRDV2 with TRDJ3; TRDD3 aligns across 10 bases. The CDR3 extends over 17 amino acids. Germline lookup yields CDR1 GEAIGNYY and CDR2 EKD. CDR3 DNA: TGTGCCTGTGACACTGGGGGATACTCCTGGGACACCCAACAGATGTTTTTC. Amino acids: CACDTGGYSWDTQQMFF.

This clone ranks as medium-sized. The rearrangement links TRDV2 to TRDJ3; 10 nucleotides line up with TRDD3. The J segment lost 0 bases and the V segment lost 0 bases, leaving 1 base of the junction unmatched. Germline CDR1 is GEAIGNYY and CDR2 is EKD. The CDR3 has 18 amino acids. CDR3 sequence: CACDTVGDTSWDTRQMFF. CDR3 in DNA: TGTGCCTGTGACACCGTGGGGGATACCTCCTGGGACACCCGACAGATGTTTTTC.

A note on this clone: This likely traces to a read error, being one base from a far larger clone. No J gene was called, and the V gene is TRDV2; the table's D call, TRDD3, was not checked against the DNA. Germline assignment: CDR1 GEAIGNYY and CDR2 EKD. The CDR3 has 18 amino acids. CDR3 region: CACDTWGPSSWDTRQTFF. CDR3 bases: TGTGCCTGTGACACCTGGGGGCCTAGCTCCTGGGACACCCGACAGACGTTTTTC.

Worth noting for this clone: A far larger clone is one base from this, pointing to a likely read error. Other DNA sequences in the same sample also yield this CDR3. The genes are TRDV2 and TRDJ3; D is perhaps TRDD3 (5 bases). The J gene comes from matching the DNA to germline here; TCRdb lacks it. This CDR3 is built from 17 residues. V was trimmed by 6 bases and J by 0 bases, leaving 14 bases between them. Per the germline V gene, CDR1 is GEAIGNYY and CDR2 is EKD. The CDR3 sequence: CACPVLASSWDTRQMFF. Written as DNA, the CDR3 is TGTGCCTGTCCCGTACTGGCGAGCTCCTGGGACACCCGACAGATGTTTTTC.

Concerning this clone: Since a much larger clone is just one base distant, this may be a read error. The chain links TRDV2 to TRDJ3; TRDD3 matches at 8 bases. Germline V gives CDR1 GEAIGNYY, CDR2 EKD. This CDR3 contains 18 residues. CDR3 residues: CACDTVLGGSWDIRQMFF. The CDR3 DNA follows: TGTGCCTGTGACACCGTACTGGGGGGCTCCTGGGACATCCGACAGATGTTTTTC.

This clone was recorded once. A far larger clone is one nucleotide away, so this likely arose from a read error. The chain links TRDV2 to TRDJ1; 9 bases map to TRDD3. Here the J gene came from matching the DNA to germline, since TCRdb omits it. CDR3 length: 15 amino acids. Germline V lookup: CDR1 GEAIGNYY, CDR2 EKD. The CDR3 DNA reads TGTGCCTGTGACACCGTCGGGGGATACACCGATAGACTCATCTTT. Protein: CACDTVGGYTDRLIF.

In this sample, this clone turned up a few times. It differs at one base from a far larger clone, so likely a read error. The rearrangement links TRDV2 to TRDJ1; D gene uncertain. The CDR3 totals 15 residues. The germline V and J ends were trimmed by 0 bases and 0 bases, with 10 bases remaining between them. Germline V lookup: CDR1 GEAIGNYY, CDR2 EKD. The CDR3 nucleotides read TGTGCCTGTGACACCGTCGGGGTATACACCGATAAACTCATCTTT. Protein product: CACDTVGVYTDKLIF.

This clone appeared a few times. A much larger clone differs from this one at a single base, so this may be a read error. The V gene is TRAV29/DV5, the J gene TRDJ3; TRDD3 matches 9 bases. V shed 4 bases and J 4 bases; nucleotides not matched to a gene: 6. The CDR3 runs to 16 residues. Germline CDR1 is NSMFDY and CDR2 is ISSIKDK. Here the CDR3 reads CAAALGDFWDTRQMFF. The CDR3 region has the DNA TGTGCAGCAGCCCTGGGGGATTTTTGGGACACCCGACAGATGTTTTTC. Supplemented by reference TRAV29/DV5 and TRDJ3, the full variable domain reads DQQVKQNSPSLSVQEGRISILNCDYTNSMFDYFLWYKKYPAEGPTFLISISSIKDKNEDGRFTVFLNKSAKHLSLHIVPSQPGDSAVYFCAAALGDFWDTRQMFFGTGIKLFVEP.

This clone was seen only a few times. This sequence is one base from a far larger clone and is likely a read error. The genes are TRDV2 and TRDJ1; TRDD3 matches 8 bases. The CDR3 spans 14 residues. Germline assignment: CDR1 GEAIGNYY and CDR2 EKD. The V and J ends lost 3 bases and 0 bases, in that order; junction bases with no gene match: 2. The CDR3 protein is CACDALGDTDKLIF. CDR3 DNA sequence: TGTGCCTGTGACGCACTGGGGGACACCGATAAACTCATCTTT.

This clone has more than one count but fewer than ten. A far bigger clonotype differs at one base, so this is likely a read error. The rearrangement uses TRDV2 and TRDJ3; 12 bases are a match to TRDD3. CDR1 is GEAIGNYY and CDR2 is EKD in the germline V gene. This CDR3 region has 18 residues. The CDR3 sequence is CACDKVLGDTWDTRQIFF. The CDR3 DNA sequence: TGTGCCTGTGACAAAGTACTGGGGGATACCTGGGACACCCGACAGATATTTTTC.

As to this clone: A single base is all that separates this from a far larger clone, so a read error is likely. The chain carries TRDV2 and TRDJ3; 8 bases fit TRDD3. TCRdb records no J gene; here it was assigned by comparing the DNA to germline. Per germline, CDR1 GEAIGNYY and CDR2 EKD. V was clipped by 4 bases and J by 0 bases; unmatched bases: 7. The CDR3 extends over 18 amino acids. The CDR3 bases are TGTGCCTGTGATACCGCTGGGGGAAGCTCCTGGGACACCCGACAGATGTTTTTC. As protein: CACDTAGGSSWDTRQMFF.

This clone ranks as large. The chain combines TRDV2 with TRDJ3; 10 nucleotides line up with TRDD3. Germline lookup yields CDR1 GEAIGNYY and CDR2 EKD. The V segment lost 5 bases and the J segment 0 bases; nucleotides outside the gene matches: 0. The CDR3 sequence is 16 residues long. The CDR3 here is CACAGGYSWDTRQMFF. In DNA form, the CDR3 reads TGTGCCTGTGCTGGGGGATACTCCTGGGACACCCGACAGATGTTTTTC.

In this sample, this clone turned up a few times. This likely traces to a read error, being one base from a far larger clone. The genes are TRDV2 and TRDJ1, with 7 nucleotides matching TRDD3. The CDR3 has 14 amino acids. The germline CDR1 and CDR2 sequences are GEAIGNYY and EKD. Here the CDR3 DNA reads TGTGCCCGTGACACCGGGGGATACACCGATAAACTCATCTTT. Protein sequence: CARDTGGYTDKLIF.